This entry lists 14 T cell receptor beta chains sequenced from one sample in a study of stem cell transplantation in POMP-related autoinflammatory disease. Generated by immunoSEQ multiplex PCR, the TCRdb table keeps only in-frame clones and is missing some. The sample yields more than 25,000 clones, around nine tenths seen once. The sequencing here drew on CD4+ T cells from PBMCs, taken before stem cell transplantation. The receptor source for this set is a human donor with POMP-related autoinflammation and immune dysregulation (PRAID).

The chain is built from TRBV9 and TRBJ2-5, with D maybe TRBD1 (5 bases). The CDR3 extends over 15 amino acids. CDR1 and CDR2 (germline): SGDLS, YYNGEE. Trimming removed 0 bases at V and 4 bases at J, with 13 bases between. CDR3 residues: CASSVGGRDGETQYF. In DNA form, the CDR3 reads TGTGCCAGCAGCGTAGGCGGCAGGGATGGAGAGACCCAGTACTTC.

This chain connects TRBV5-1 to TRBJ2-3, with TRBD2 identical over 12 bases. The germline V gene has CDR1 SGHRS and CDR2 YFSETQ. Trimming at V came to 4 bases and at J to 2 bases, leaving 5 bases not matched to a gene. CDR3 length equals 16 residues. For the CDR3, the DNA is TGCGCCAGCAGCGGCGGACTAGCGGGGCCCACAGATACGCAGTATTTT. Translating gives CASSGGLAGPTDTQYF. The full variable domain, with the rest looked up from reference TRBV5-1 and TRBJ2-3, is KAGVTQTPRYLIKTRGQQVTLSCSPISGHRSVSWYQQTPGQGLQFLFEYFSETQRNKGNFPGRFSGRQFSNSRSEMNVSTLELGDSALYLCASSGGLAGPTDTQYFGPGTRLTVL.

The V and J genes are TRBV6-5 and TRBJ2-7, with D possibly matching TRBD1 (5 bases). The germline CDR1 and CDR2 sequences are MNHEY and SVGAGI. The CDR3 has 15 residues. The V end lost 6 bases, the J end lost 3 bases, and 18 bases lay between the germline ends. The CDR3 nucleotides read TGTGCCAGCAGAACCGCCGGACAAAAAAACTACGAGCAGTACTTC. This translates into CASRTAGQKNYEQYF.

This chain links TRBV2 with TRBJ2-7, with TRBD1 as a possible D gene (6 bases). V was clipped by 5 bases and J by 2 bases, with 13 bases between them. The germline gives CDR1 SNHLY, CDR2 FYNNEI. The CDR3 covers 14 residues. CDR3 bases: TGTGCCAGCAGTTCCAGGGGCCTGGCCTACGAGCAGTACTTC. Translation gives CASSSRGLAYEQYF.

The chain has TRBV13 and TRBJ2-3, with D tentatively TRBD2 (6 bases). The germline gives CDR1 PRHDT, CDR2 FYEKMQ (reference sequence). V was pared by 5 bases and J by 2 bases, with 17 bases between. The length of the CDR3 is 16 residues. The CDR3 loop is CASSLRDFTLTDTQYF. The CDR3 DNA follows: TGTGCCAGCAGCCTAAGGGACTTCACCCTCACAGATACGCAGTATTTT.

This chain connects TRBV5-6 to TRBJ1-1, with D hard to call. The V and J ends lost 0 bases and 8 bases respectively, with 5 bases between them. The CDR3 has 11 residues. Germline lookup yields CDR1 SGHDT and CDR2 YYEEEE. CDR3 sequence: CASSLEAEAFF. CDR3 nucleotides: TGTGCCAGCAGCTTGGAAGCAGAAGCTTTCTTT.

The V and J genes are TRBV10-3 and TRBJ2-1, with TRBD2 identical over 8 bases. The germline V gene encodes CDR1 ENHRY and CDR2 SYGVKD. The CDR3 consists of 16 residues. The V gene end was trimmed by 3 bases and the J gene end by 2 bases; junction bases not matched to a gene: 6. The CDR3 region has the DNA TGTGCCATCAGTGACTCGAGCGGGAGCGCCTACAATGAGCAGTTCTTC. It codes for CAISDSSGSAYNEQFF.

This sequence joins TRBV7-3 and TRBJ2-5; tentative D call: TRBD2 (5 bases). With 6 bases removed from V and 2 bases from J, the gap between germline ends came to 10 bases. This CDR3 spans 13 amino acids. Per germline, CDR1 SGHTA and CDR2 FQGTGA. The CDR3 sequence: CASSPRTQETQYF. The CDR3 region has the DNA TGTGCCAGCAGTCCCCGGACTCAAGAGACCCAGTACTTC.

The rearrangement joins TRBV7-3 to TRBJ2-1, with 7 bases matching TRBD2. The trim removed 5 bases at V and 8 bases at J, leaving 15 bases unmatched. Germline V gene data show CDR1 as SGHTA and CDR2 as FQGTGA. The CDR3 is 16 amino acids. The CDR3 reads CASSPHGTTSGDEQFF. DNA of the CDR3: TGTGCCAGCAGCCCTCACGGGACTACCTCTGGGGATGAGCAGTTCTTC.

This chain links TRBV7-2 with TRBJ2-3; D ambiguous. The V gene lost 3 bases and the J gene lost 7 bases, with 17 bases spanning the gap. Per the germline V gene, CDR1 is SGHTA and CDR2 is FQGNSA. This CDR3 region has 15 residues. The CDR3 DNA reads as TGTGCCAGCAGCTTTAAAACTAACATACGGAATACGCAGTATTTT. Its translation: CASSFKTNIRNTQYF.

V and J are TRBV5-4 and TRBJ2-7; 8 nucleotides line up with TRBD1. V was clipped by 5 bases and J by 2 bases; unmatched bases: 3. CDR3 length equals 13 residues. Germline V CDR1 and CDR2: SGHNT, YYREEE (reference sequence). The CDR3 DNA reads as TGTGCCAGCAGTCGGGACAGGACCTACGAGCAGTACTTC. Amino acids: CASSRDRTYEQYF.

The chain couples TRBV6-6 to TRBJ2-3; 7 positions agree with TRBD2. Losses at the gene ends were 1 base for V and 8 bases for J; bases not matched to a gene: 9. The germline gives CDR1 MNHNY, CDR2 SVGAGI (reference sequence). This CDR3 region has 15 residues. The CDR3 DNA reads as TGTGCCAGCAGTTACTTTCCGGGGGGTCTCGGTACGCAGTATTTT. Translation: CASSYFPGGLGTQYF.

The V gene is TRBV28, the J gene TRBJ1-5; D unclear. The germline V and J ends were trimmed by 2 bases and 3 bases, with 5 bases remaining between them. Germline CDR1 and CDR2: MDHEN and SYDVKM. The length of the CDR3 is 13 residues. In DNA form, the CDR3 reads TGTGCCAGCAGTTTAGGGTACAATCAGCCCCAGCATTTT. The encoded protein is CASSLGYNQPQHF.

The gene calls are TRBV5-1 and TRBJ2-1; TRBD2 agrees at 8 bases. Germline V gene data show CDR1 as SGHRS and CDR2 as YFSETQ. Unmatched junction bases numbered 1, after V lost 2 bases and J lost 0 bases. This CDR3 region has 15 residues. The CDR3 nucleotides read TGCGCCAGCAGCTTAGGGACTAGCTCCTACAATGAGCAGTTCTTC. As protein: CASSLGTSSYNEQFF.